These 16 T cell receptor beta chains were sequenced from one sample in a study of vaccination and CD4 T cells after COVID-19 (dated 2022 in TCRdb). The sample's treatment or condition, from its label and the paper: roughly 10-day PBMC culture with coronavirus spike peptide pools or control peptides (ViraFEST assay). Library construction relied on PCR. The sample was run on an Illumina iSeq 100. At the Johns Hopkins FTIC core, DNA from the cultured CD4+ T cells underwent TCR sequencing with the Oncomine TCR Beta short-read assay. Using fastp at Q25 and MiXCR, TCRdb reprocessed the public reads and kept productive beta chains. Each entry merges the rows of one CDR3 protein and shows their most common DNA and genes. The sample yields approximately 12,000 distinct CDR3 sequences; 45% to 65% were counted once. The ten largest clones represent approximately 30% of the sample. Which antigens these TCRs recognize remains unknown.

Sequencing was done on a sample of CD4+ T cells from blood, cultured in vitro. These receptor sequences come from a human donor who had recovered from COVID-19.

The chain carries TRBV4-1 and TRBJ2-3; the D gene is possibly TRBD1 (5 bases). The V gene's germline CDR1 is MGHRA and CDR2 YSYEKL. The CDR3 length is 17 residues. The V end was cut by 4 bases, the J end by 6 bases, with 23 bases between. The DNA of the CDR3 is TGCGCCAGCAGCCGACTCCTTAGGGGCCCAAGTCCGGATACGCAGTATTTT. This sequence encodes CASSRLLRGPSPDTQYF.

The chain employs TRBV20-1 and TRBJ1-2; TRBD1 might be the D (5 bases). Per the germline V gene, CDR1 is DFQATT and CDR2 is SNEGSKA (reference sequence). The CDR3 runs to 14 residues. The ends were cut back, 5 bases at V and 2 bases at J, with 15 bases in the middle. The CDR3 is CSAPLPQGNYGYTF. The CDR3, as DNA: TGCAGTGCTCCCCTTCCGCAGGGCAACTATGGCTACACCTTC.

The table lists this clonotype with a few counts. The chain has TRBV7-6 and TRBJ1-5; 7 bases agree with TRBD1. CDR1 SGHVS and CDR2 FNYEAQ come from the germline V gene. V shed 5 bases, J shed 4 bases, and the junction held 5 bases outside the gene matches. The CDR3 contains 14 residues. In nucleotides, the CDR3 is TGTGCCAGCAGCCCCGGGACAGCTAATCAGCCCCAGCATTTT. As protein: CASSPGTANQPQHF.

In this sample, this clonotype turned up once. This chain connects TRBV4-1 to TRBJ2-5; maybe TRBD1 (7 bases). Trimming shortened V by 1 base and J by 5 bases, and 17 bases separated the two germline ends. The CDR3 length is 16 residues. Germline lookup yields CDR1 MGHRA and CDR2 YSYEKL. The CDR3 reads CASSQVAGLRGETQYF. The CDR3 nucleotides are TGCGCCAGCAGCCAAGTGGCGGGACTCAGGGGGGAGACCCAGTACTTC.

In this sample, this clonotype is medium-sized. This rearrangement joins TRBV5-1 to TRBJ1-4; D is possibly TRBD1 (5 bases). Deletions cut 0 bases from V and 0 bases from J, with 9 bases between. CDR1 is SGHRS, CDR2 YFSETQ, per germline. The CDR3 runs to 16 residues. CDR3 sequence reads: CASSLVAGATNEKLFF. The DNA of the CDR3 is TGCGCCAGCAGCTTGGTTGCGGGGGCAACTAATGAAAAACTGTTTTTT.

In its sample, this clonotype is medium-sized (0.01 to 0.1%). V and J are TRBV30 and TRBJ1-2, with a tentative D call TRBD1 (6 bases). V was clipped by 5 bases and J by 4 bases, with 17 bases between them. The germline V gene encodes CDR1 GTSNPN and CDR2 SVGIG (reference sequence). The CDR3 contains 14 residues. Written as DNA, the CDR3 is TGTGCCTGGGAGGGGAAGGGGGACGGCTATGGCTACACCTTC. It translates to CAWEGKGDGYGYTF.

J is TRBJ1-6 and V is TRBV11-3; 7 nucleotides agree with TRBD1. Germline trimming cut 4 bases from V and 7 bases from J; bases unmatched to any gene: 4. Looked up from germline, CDR1 is SGHNT and CDR2 is YENEEA. This CDR3 is 14 amino acids long. The CDR3 DNA reads TGTGCCAGCAGCTCAGGGACAGTAAATTCACCCCTCCACTTT. Translation: CASSSGTVNSPLHF.

This chain joins TRBV6-5 and TRBJ1-1, with D possibly being TRBD1 (6 bases). This CDR3 comprises 17 residues. V dropped 0 bases and J dropped 3 bases, with 17 bases sitting between them. Germline CDR1 reads MNHEY; CDR2 reads SVGAGI. The CDR3 here is CASSYSNGGVTDTEAFF. The DNA for the CDR3 is TGTGCCAGCAGTTACTCGAACGGGGGCGTCACAGACACTGAAGCTTTCTTT.

V and J are TRBV6-1 and TRBJ2-7; TRBD1 might be the D (5 bases). The germline CDR1 and CDR2 sequences are MNHNS and SASEGT. V was clipped by 5 bases and J by 8 bases, with 16 bases between them. CDR3 length: 13 residues. CDR3 loop: CASSRALQGQQYF. CDR3 in DNA: TGTGCCAGCAGTCGAGCCCTTCAGGGCCAGCAGTACTTC.

The gene calls are TRBV15 and TRBJ1-2; no clear D. The CDR3 is 12 residues long. With 0 bases removed from V and 8 bases from J, the gap between germline ends came to 7 bases. CDR1 and CDR2 (germline): LNHNV, YYDKDF (reference sequence). The CDR3 DNA is TGTGCCACCAGCAGAGATTCGTGGGGCTACACCTTC. It translates to CATSRDSWGYTF.

The sample holds a few counts of this clonotype. CDR3 region: CASSPRRGELFF. The CDR3 DNA sequence: TGTGCCAGCAGTCCCCGTCGAGGGGAGCTGTTTTTT. The rearrangement links TRBV2 to TRBJ2-2, with D unclear. The CDR3 is 12 residues long. Trimming removed 5 bases at V and 8 bases at J, with 9 bases between. CDR1 SNHLY and CDR2 FYNNEI come from the germline V gene. The full variable domain, completed using reference TRBV2 and TRBJ2-2, is EPEVTQTPSHQVTQMGQEVILRCVPISNHLYFYWYRQILGQKVEFLVSFYNNEISEKSEIFDDQFSVERPDGSNFTLKIRSTKLEDSAMYFCASSPRRGELFFGEGSRLTVL.

The chain recombines TRBV12-3 or TRBV12-4 with TRBJ1-2; 7 bases agree with TRBD1. V lost 6 bases, J lost 6 bases, and 10 bases stayed unmatched. CDR3 length: 14 amino acids. DNA of the CDR3: TGTGCCAGCAGGACGACAGGGATAGGAGATGGCTACACCTTC. Protein product: CASRTTGIGDGYTF.

There are a few counts of this clonotype. The chain uses TRBV21-1 and TRBJ2-7; TRBD2 is the table's D call, not checked against the DNA. TRBV21-1 is deemed a pseudogene. The CDR3 has 17 amino acids. CDR3 sequence (DNA): TGTGCCAGCAGCAAAGAGGTGGGACTCAAGGGGATAAGCGAGCAGTACTTC. It specifies CASSKEVGLKGISEQYF.

This chain joins TRBV6-1 and TRBJ2-3; a possible D gene is TRBD2 (5 bases). Per the germline V gene, CDR1 is MNHNS and CDR2 is SASEGT. The CDR3 runs 15 residues. Trimming left V 1 base short and J 5 bases short, with 13 bases between. The CDR3, as DNA: TGTGCCAGCAGTGAAGATCTAGCCCGCAGAGATACGCAGTATTTT. Residues: CASSEDLARRDTQYF.

In this sample, this clonotype turned up a few times. The chain couples TRBV20-1 to TRBJ1-1; D perhaps matches TRBD1 (5 bases). Germline CDR1 DFQATT, CDR2 SNEGSKA (reference sequence). The CDR3 loop spans 13 amino acids. V was cut by 8 bases and J by 5 bases, with 18 bases left in between. Written as DNA, the CDR3 is TGCAGTATTATTTGGGGGGGAAGGACTGAAGCTTTCTTT. Translating it yields CSIIWGGRTEAFF.

This chain links TRBV7-9 with TRBJ1-1, with 8 bases aligning to TRBD1. Looked up from germline, CDR1 is SEHNR and CDR2 is FQNEAQ (reference sequence). There are 14 residues in the CDR3. The junction had 7 bases not matched to a gene; V was cut back by 6 bases and J by 4 bases. The CDR3 sequence: CASSFGQGGTEAFF. CDR3 DNA sequence: TGTGCCAGCAGTTTCGGACAGGGAGGCACTGAAGCTTTCTTT.